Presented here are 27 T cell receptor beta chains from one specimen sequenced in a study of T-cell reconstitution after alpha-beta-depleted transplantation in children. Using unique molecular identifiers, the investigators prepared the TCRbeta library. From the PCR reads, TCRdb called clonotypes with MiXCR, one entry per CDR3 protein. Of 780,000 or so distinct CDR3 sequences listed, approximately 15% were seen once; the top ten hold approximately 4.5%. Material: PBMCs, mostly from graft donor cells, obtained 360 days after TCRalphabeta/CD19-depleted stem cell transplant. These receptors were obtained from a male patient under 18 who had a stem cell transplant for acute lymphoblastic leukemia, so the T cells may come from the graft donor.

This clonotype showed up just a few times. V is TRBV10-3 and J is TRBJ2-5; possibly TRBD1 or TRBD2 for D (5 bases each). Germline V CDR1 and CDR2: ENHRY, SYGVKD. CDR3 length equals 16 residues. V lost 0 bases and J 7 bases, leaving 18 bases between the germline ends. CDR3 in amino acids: CAISESITGLPGTQYF. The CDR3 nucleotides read TGTGCCATCAGTGAGTCGATCACGGGGCTCCCAGGGACCCAGTACTTC.

The CDR3 nucleotides are TGCGCCAGCAGCTTGGTAGGGGGGGGCTCCCTCACCTACGAGCAGTACTTC. Its protein product is CASSLVGGGSLTYEQYF. The chain carries TRBV5-1 and TRBJ2-7; TRBD2 might be the D (7 bases). Germline CDR1 SGHRS, CDR2 YFSETQ. The CDR3 length is 17 residues. Deletions cut 0 bases from V and 2 bases from J, with 18 bases between.

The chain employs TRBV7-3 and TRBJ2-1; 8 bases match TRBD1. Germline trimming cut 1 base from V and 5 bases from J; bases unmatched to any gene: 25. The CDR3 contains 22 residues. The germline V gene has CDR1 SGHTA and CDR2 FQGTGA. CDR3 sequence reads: CASSLIPPKAQGDRGGHNEQFF. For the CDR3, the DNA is TGTGCCAGCAGCTTAATTCCCCCGAAGGCACAGGGGGATCGAGGGGGCCACAATGAGCAGTTCTTC. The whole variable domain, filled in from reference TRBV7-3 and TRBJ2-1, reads GAGVSQTPSNKVTEKGKYVELRCDPISGHTALYWYRQSLGQGPEFLIYFQGTGAADDSGLPNDRFFAVRPEGSVSTLKIQRTERGDSAVYLCASSLIPPKAQGDRGGHNEQFFGPGTRLTVL.

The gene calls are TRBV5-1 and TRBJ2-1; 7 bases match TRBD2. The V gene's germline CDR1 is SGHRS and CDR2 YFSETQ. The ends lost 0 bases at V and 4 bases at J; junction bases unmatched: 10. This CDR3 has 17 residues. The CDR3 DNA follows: TGCGCCAGCAGCTTGGGAAGCGGGATTGTTGCTTACAATGAGCAGTTCTTC. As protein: CASSLGSGIVAYNEQFF.

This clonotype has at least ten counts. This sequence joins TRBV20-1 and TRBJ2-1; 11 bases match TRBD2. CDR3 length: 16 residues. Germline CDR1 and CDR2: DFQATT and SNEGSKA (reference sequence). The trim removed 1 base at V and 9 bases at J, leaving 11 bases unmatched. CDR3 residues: CSARGSLAGGPSEQFF. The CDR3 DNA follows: TGCAGTGCTAGAGGCTCCTTAGCGGGAGGGCCTAGTGAGCAGTTCTTC.

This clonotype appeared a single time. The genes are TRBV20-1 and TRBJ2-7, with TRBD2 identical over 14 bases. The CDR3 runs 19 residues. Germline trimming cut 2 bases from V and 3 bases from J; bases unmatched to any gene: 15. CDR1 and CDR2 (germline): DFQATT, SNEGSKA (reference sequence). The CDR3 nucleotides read TGCAGTGCTAGATCGCCGGGACTAGCGGGAGACGGGCTGAACTACGAGCAGTACTTC. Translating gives CSARSPGLAGDGLNYEQYF.

The CDR3 DNA follows: TGCAGTGCTAGAGATCGGACAGCTAGATCCTACGAGCAGTACTTC. Its protein product is CSARDRTARSYEQYF. V and J are TRBV20-1 and TRBJ2-7, with TRBD1 as a possible D gene (6 bases). CDR1 and CDR2 from the germline V gene are DFQATT and SNEGSKA (reference sequence). The CDR3 consists of 15 residues. Between the trimmed V and J ends, which lost 0 bases and 1 base, there was a span of 13 bases.

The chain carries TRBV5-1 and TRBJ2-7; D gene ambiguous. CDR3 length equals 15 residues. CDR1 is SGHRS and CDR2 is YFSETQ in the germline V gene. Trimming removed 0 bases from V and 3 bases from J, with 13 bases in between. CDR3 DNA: TGCGCCAGCAGCTTGGCGGTGGCGGCAGACTACGAGCAGTACTTC. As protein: CASSLAVAADYEQYF.

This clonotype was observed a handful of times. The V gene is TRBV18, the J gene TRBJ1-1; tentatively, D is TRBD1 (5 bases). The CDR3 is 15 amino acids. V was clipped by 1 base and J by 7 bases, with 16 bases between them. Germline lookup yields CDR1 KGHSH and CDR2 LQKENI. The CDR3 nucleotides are TGTGCCAGCTCACCACGGACACAAGGATTGGGTGAAGCTTTCTTT. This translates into CASSPRTQGLGEAFF.

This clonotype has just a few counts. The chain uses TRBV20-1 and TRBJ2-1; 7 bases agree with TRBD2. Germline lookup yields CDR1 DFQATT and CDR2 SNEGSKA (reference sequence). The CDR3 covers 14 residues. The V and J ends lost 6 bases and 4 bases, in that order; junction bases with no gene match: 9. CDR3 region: CSAASSGIYNEQFF. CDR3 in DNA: TGCAGTGCAGCATCTAGCGGAATATACAATGAGCAGTTCTTC.

CDR3 sequence reads: CASSYLSRIFNSPLHF. The CDR3 region has the DNA TGTGCCAGCAGTTACTTAAGCAGGATTTTCAATTCACCCCTCCACTTT. The chain combines TRBV6-5 with TRBJ1-6; D is undetermined. In germline, CDR1 is MNHEY, CDR2 SVGAGI. This CDR3 contains 16 residues. V dropped 1 base and J dropped 7 bases, with 14 bases sitting between them.

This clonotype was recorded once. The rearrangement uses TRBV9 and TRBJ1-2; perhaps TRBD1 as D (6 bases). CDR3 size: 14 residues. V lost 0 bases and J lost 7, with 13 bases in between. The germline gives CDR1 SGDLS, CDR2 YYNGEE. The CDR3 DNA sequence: TGTGCCAGCAGCGTAGCAGGGGAGGCAACTGGCTACACCTTC. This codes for CASSVAGEATGYTF.

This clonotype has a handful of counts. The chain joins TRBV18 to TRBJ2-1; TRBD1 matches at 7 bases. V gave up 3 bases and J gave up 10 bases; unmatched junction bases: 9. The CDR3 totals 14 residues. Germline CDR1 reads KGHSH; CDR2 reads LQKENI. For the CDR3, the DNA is TGTGCCAGCTCACCTACTATACGGGACAGCGAGCAGTTCTTC. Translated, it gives CASSPTIRDSEQFF. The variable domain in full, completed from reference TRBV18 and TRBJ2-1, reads NAGVMQNPRHLVRRRGQEARLRCSPMKGHSHVYWYRQLPEEGLKFMVYLQKENIIDESGMPKERFSAEFPKEGPSILRIQQVVRGDSAAYFCASSPTIRDSEQFFGPGTRLTVL.

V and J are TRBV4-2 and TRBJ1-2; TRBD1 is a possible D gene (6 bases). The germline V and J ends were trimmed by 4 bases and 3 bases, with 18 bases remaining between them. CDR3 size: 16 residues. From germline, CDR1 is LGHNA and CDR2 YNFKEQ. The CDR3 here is CASSRNTGSGDYGYTF. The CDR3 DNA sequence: TGTGCCAGCAGCCGGAATACAGGGAGCGGTGACTATGGCTACACCTTC.

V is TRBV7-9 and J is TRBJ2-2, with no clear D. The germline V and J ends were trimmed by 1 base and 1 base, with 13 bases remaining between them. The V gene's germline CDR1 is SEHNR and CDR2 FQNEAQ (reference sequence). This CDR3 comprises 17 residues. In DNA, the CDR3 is TGTGCCAGCAGCTTAGAGACCCCTGGGCAGAACACCGGGGAGCTGTTTTTT. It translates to CASSLETPGQNTGELFF.

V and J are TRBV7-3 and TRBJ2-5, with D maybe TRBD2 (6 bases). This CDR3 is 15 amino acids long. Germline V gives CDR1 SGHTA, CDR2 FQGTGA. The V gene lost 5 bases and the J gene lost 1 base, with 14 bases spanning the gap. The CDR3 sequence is CASSLEAGPQETQYF. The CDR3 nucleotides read TGTGCCAGCAGCCTCGAAGCGGGCCCCCAAGAGACCCAGTACTTC.

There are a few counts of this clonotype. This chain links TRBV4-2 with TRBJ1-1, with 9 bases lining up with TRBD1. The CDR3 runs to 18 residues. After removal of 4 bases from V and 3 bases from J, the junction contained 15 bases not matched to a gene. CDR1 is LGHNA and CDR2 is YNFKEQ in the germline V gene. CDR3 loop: CASSLRVGQGSIDTEAFF. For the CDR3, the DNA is TGTGCCAGCAGCCTGAGGGTGGGACAGGGTTCAATCGACACTGAAGCTTTCTTT.

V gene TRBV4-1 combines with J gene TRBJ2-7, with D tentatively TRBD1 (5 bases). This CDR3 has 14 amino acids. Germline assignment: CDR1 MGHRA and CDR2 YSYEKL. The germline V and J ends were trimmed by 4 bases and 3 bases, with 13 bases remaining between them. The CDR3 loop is CASSPQGWYYEQYF. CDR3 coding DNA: TGCGCCAGCAGCCCCCAGGGTTGGTACTACGAGCAGTACTTC.

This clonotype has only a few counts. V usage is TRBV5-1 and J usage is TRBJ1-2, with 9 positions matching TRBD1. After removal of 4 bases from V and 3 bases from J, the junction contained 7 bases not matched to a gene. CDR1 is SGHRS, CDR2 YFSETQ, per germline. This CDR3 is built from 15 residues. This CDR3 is CASSTIGQGYYGYTF. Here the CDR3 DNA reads TGCGCCAGCAGCACAATCGGACAGGGGTACTATGGCTACACCTTC.

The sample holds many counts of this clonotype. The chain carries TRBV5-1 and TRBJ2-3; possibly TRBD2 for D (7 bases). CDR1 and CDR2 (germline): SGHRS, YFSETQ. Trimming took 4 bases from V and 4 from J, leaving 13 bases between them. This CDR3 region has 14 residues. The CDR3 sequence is CASSASGGPDTQYF. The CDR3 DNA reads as TGCGCCAGCAGCGCCTCGGGGGGCCCAGATACGCAGTATTTT.

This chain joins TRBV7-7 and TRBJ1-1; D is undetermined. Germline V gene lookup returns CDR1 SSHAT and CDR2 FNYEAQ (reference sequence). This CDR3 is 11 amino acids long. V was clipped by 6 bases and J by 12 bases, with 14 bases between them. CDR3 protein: CASSIPFGTFF. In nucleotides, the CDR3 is TGTGCCAGCAGTATTCCATTCGGGACTTTCTTT. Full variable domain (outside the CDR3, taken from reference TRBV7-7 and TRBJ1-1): GAGVSQSPRYKVTKRGQDVTLRCDPISSHATLYWYQQALGQGPEFLTYFNYEAQPDKSGLPSDRFSAERPEGSISTLTIQRTEQRDSAMYRCASSIPFGTFFGQGTRLTVV.

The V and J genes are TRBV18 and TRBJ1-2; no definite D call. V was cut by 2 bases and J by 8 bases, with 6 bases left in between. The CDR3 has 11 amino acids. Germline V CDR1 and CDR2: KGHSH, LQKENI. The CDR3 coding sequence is TGTGCCAGCTCACCATATGAAGGCTACACCTTC. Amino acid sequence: CASSPYEGYTF.

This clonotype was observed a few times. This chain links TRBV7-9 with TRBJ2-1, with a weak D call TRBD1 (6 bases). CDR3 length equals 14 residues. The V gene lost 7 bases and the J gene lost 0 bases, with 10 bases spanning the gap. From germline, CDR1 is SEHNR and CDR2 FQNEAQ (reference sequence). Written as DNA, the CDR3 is TGTGCCAGCAACAGGGTTAGCTCCTACAATGAGCAGTTCTTC. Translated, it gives CASNRVSSYNEQFF.

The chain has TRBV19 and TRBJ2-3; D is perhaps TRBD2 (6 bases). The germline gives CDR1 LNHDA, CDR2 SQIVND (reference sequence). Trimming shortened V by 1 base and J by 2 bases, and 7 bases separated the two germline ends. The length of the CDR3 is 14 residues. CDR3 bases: TGTGCCAGTAGTATAGCGGGAGCCACAGATACGCAGTATTTT. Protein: CASSIAGATDTQYF.

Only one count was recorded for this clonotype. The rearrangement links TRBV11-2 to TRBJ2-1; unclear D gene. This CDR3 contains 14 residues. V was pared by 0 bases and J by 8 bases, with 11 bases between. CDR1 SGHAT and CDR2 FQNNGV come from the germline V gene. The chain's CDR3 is CASSLEWVFHEQFF. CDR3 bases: TGTGCCAGCAGCTTAGAGTGGGTTTTCCATGAGCAGTTCTTC.

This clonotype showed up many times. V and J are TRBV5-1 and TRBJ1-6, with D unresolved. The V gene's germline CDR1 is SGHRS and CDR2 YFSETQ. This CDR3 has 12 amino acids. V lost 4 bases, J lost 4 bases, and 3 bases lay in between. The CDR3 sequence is CASSSYNSPLHF. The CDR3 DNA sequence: TGCGCCAGCAGCAGTTATAATTCACCCCTCCACTTT.

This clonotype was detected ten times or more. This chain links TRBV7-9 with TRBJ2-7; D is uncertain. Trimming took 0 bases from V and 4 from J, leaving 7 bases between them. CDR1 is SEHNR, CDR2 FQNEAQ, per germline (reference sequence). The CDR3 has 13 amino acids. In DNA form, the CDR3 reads TGTGCCAGCAGCTTAGCGATCCGGTACGAGCAGTACTTC. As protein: CASSLAIRYEQYF.